The source of this T cell receptor (beta chain) is a study of shared clonotypes between healthy human individuals. As for this clone: The target antigen is unknown.

Donors had no recently reported acute infections or vaccinations and were HIV-negative. Germline CDR1 MNHNS, CDR2 SASEGT. V lost 6 bases and J lost 3, with 6 bases in between. This CDR3 spans 12 amino acids. Study-level points and caveats: Enrolling few donors narrowed the genetic and exposure-history diversity that was represented.

Scientists sequenced DNA from unsorted PBMC on ten immunoSEQ deep assay plates. As originally analysed: ImmunoSEQ output held junction-only sequences without quality scores, so filtering differed. The repertoire was sequenced with immunoSEQ multiplex PCR; TCRdb's copy has only in-frame clones and lacks some. The DNA gave D and trimming, while V, J and clone size come from that table. Among fewer than 550,000 clones listed, about 80% were seen once. The sample comprised PBMCs. This chain connects TRBV6-1 to TRBJ1-3, with no clear D. This receptor was taken from a woman aged 40 to 50 in good health. Some clones in this sample may be carry-over from other donors' samples. In DNA form, the CDR3 reads TGTGCCAGCAGCCCAAATGGAAACACCATATATTTT. This translates into CASSPNGNTIYF.